A single sample is the source of the 21 T cell receptor beta chains below, sequenced in a study of cytomegalovirus exposure and HLA in healthy donors. With 60 Vbeta and 13 Jbeta primers, the PCR was carried out. TCRdb's copy holds only in-frame clones and misses some; the assay was immunoSEQ multiplex PCR. The repertoire holds about 150,000 clones, with roughly 85% as singletons. The sequenced sample consisted of PBMCs. Every receptor here comes from a boy between 2 and 10 years old in good health and CMV-seronegative.

CDR3 nucleotides: TGTGCCAGCAGTTTAACCGGGACGAACACCGGGGAGCTGTTTTTT. Translation gives CASSLTGTNTGELFF. This chain connects TRBV27 to TRBJ2-2; tentatively, D is TRBD2 (5 bases). CDR3 length: 15 amino acids. Trimming pared 2 bases from V and 0 bases from J, leaving 7 bases between. CDR1 and CDR2 from the germline V gene are MNHEY and SMNVEV (reference sequence).

V usage is TRBV6-4 and J usage is TRBJ2-3; 7 nucleotides agree with TRBD2. The V segment lost 0 bases and the J segment 2 bases; nucleotides outside the gene matches: 2. The CDR3 contains 15 residues. Germline V gene data show CDR1 as MRHNA and CDR2 as SNTAGT. The CDR3 spells CASSDSTSSTDTQYF. CDR3 DNA: TGTGCCAGCAGTGACTCGACTAGCTCCACAGATACGCAGTATTTT.

The CDR3 region is CASSLLRPRNMNTEAFF. CDR3 nucleotide sequence: TGTGCCAGCAGCTTATTACGCCCGAGGAACATGAACACTGAAGCTTTCTTT. This sequence joins TRBV11-2 and TRBJ1-1; the D is unclear. Germline V gene lookup returns CDR1 SGHAT and CDR2 FQNNGV. Trimming pared 2 bases from V and 0 bases from J, leaving 16 bases between. This CDR3 spans 17 amino acids.

The CDR3 here is CASSDNNYGYTF. In DNA, the CDR3 is TGTGCCAGCTCAGACAATAACTATGGCTACACCTTC. V and J are TRBV18 and TRBJ1-2; D unresolved. The CDR3 sequence is 12 residues long. The V gene's germline CDR1 is KGHSH and CDR2 LQKENI. Between the trimmed V and J ends, which lost 5 bases and 1 base, there was a span of 5 bases.

The chain recombines TRBV9 with TRBJ2-5; 10 positions agree with TRBD2. TRBJ2-7 matches the DNA end more closely, so the J call is doubtful. In germline, CDR1 is SGDLS, CDR2 YYNGEE. CDR3 size: 15 residues. CDR3 amino acids: CASSPGPSGSYEQYF. CDR3 coding DNA: TGTGCCAGCAGCCCGGGGCCTAGCGGGAGTTACGAGCAGTACTTC.

J is TRBJ2-5 and V is TRBV27; no reliable D call. Germline V gives CDR1 MNHEY, CDR2 SMNVEV (reference sequence). This CDR3 has 11 residues. Trimming removed 5 bases at V and 5 bases at J, with 6 bases between. CDR3 DNA sequence: TGTGCCAGCAGTGGTGGCGAGACCCAGTACTTC. Its protein is CASSGGETQYF.

The chain couples TRBV10-3 to TRBJ1-2, with a possible D match to TRBD1 (6 bases). V was trimmed by 0 bases and J by 4 bases, leaving 24 bases between them. The CDR3 totals 19 residues. Per the germline V gene, CDR1 is ENHRY and CDR2 is SYGVKD. DNA of the CDR3: TGTGCCATCAGTGAGTCGGGGGGCGGTTTACAAGCGGGGAGCTATGGCTACACCTTC. It encodes CAISESGGGLQAGSYGYTF.

This clone has only a few counts. The gene calls are TRBV5-8 and TRBJ2-5, with TRBD2 matching over 7 bases. Germline lookup yields CDR1 SGHTS and CDR2 YDEGEE. V shed 5 bases and J 2 bases; nucleotides not matched to a gene: 12. This CDR3 has 16 amino acids. CDR3 protein: CASSYEAGVQQETQYF. The CDR3 bases are TGTGCCAGCAGTTATGAGGCGGGAGTTCAGCAAGAGACCCAGTACTTC. Looking up the rest from reference TRBV5-8 and TRBJ2-5 gives the full variable domain: EAGVTQSPTHLIKTRGQQATLRCSPISGHTSVYWYQQALGLGLQFLLWYDEGEERNRGNFPPRFSGRQFPNYSSELNVNALELEDSALYLCASSYEAGVQQETQYFGPGTRLLVL.

This chain uses TRBV28 with TRBJ2-7; 9 nucleotides align to TRBD2. Unmatched junction bases numbered 16, after V lost 2 bases and J lost 5 bases. Germline V lookup: CDR1 MDHEN, CDR2 SYDVKM. CDR3 length: 18 residues. The CDR3 DNA reads as TGTGCCAGCAGTTTAAATTTTGGATGGCGGGAGGGCCGACACGAGCAGTACTTC. Amino acids: CASSLNFGWREGRHEQYF.

The chain links TRBV21-1 to TRBJ1-2. TRBV21-1 is a recognized pseudogene. This CDR3 has 12 amino acids. CDR3 protein: CASSLEEDGYTF. DNA for the CDR3: TGTGCCAGCAGCCTCGAAGAGGATGGCTACACCTTC.

The rearrangement links TRBV27 to TRBJ2-1; no definite D call. This CDR3 contains 13 residues. V lost 5 bases to trimming and J lost 4 bases, with 9 bases between them. The V gene's germline CDR1 is MNHEY and CDR2 SMNVEV (reference sequence). The CDR3 here is CASSEVAYNEQFF. CDR3 coding DNA: TGTGCCAGCAGTGAAGTAGCTTACAATGAGCAGTTCTTC.

This clone is a singleton in its sample. V usage is TRBV6-1 and J usage is TRBJ2-7; TRBD1 matches 10 bases. This CDR3 has 15 amino acids. Germline V gene sequence: CDR1 MNHNS, CDR2 SASEGT. With V trimmed by 6 bases and J by 2 bases, 7 bases remained unmatched. DNA of the CDR3: TGTGCCAGCAGACAGGGACAGGGGTCTACCTACGAGCAGTACGTC. As protein: CASRQGQGSTYEQYV.

The genes are TRBV28 and TRBJ1-3, with 12 nucleotides matching TRBD1. The CDR3 extends over 20 amino acids. CDR1 and CDR2 from the germline V gene are MDHEN and SYDVKM. V dropped 1 base and J dropped 0; count of bases not matched to a gene: 10. Written as DNA, the CDR3 is TGTGCCAGCAGTTTATTCGTAGCCGGGACAGGGGGCAGCTCTGGAAACACCATATATTTT. Translation gives CASSLFVAGTGGSSGNTIYF.

This sequence joins TRBV28 and TRBJ2-1; 7 bases match TRBD2. The CDR3 has 18 amino acids. With 7 bases clipped from V and 0 bases from J, the junction kept 15 bases outside the gene matches. CDR1 and CDR2 (germline): MDHEN, SYDVKM. The CDR3 spells CASIPLKLAQSSYNEQFF. The CDR3 DNA is TGTGCCAGCATCCCTTTAAAACTAGCGCAGAGCTCCTACAATGAGCAGTTCTTC.

The V call is TRBV27, the J call TRBJ2-5; D not resolved. Germline V CDR1 and CDR2: MNHEY, SMNVEV (reference sequence). This CDR3 has 17 amino acids. V was trimmed by 0 bases and J by 2 bases, leaving 16 bases between them. The CDR3 loop is CASSLSPLPGLQETQYF. The CDR3 region has the DNA TGTGCCAGCAGTTTATCACCTTTGCCCGGGTTACAAGAGACCCAGTACTTC.

This clone was seen a few times. The rearrangement joins TRBV27 to TRBJ2-5; TRBD1 aligns across 8 bases. The J call may be wrong; the DNA end is better matched by TRBJ2-7. The CDR3 length is 13 residues. CDR1 and CDR2 (germline): MNHEY, SMNVEV (reference sequence). The CDR3 nucleotides are TGTGCCAGCAGTGTAGGACAGGGCGACGAGCAGTACTTC. Its translation: CASSVGQGDEQYF.

This clone has more than one count but fewer than ten. The chain couples TRBV29-1 to TRBJ2-1, with D maybe TRBD2 (5 bases). Germline values: CDR1 SQVTM, CDR2 ANQGSEA. The V end was cut by 4 bases, the J end by 9 bases, with 16 bases between. The CDR3 extends over 13 amino acids. As DNA, the CDR3 is TGCAGCGTTGGTCCCGGAGGAATAATTGAGCAGTTCTTC. Its protein product is CSVGPGGIIEQFF.

A few counts support this clone. The gene calls are TRBV6-1 and TRBJ1-1, with 8 bases lining up with TRBD1. Looked up from germline, CDR1 is MNHNS and CDR2 is SASEGT. This CDR3 comprises 14 residues. With 5 bases clipped from V and 3 bases from J, the junction kept 5 bases outside the gene matches. The CDR3 reads CASSLDREYTEAFF. CDR3 nucleotides: TGTGCCAGCAGTCTGGACAGGGAGTACACTGAAGCTTTCTTT.

The V gene is TRBV5-1, the J gene TRBJ2-2, with 7 bases matching TRBD1. With V trimmed by 4 bases and J by 1 base, 4 bases remained unmatched. The CDR3 spans 15 residues. CDR1 is SGHRS, CDR2 YFSETQ, per germline. For the CDR3, the DNA is TGCGCCAGCAGCGGAAGGACAGGGAACACCGGGGAGCTGTTTTTT. It encodes CASSGRTGNTGELFF.

The sample holds one count of this clone. The chain joins TRBV9 to TRBJ2-3; 7 bases align to TRBD2. The CDR3 is made up of 16 amino acids. V lost 4 bases, J lost 3 bases, and 11 bases stayed unmatched. Per germline, CDR1 SGDLS and CDR2 YYNGEE. CDR3 sequence: CASSPPAGEFTDTQYF. CDR3 bases: TGTGCCAGCAGCCCCCCTGCGGGAGAATTTACAGATACGCAGTATTTT.

This sequence joins TRBV5-8 and TRBJ2-2, with 16 nucleotides matching TRBD2. Germline CDR1 reads SGHTS; CDR2 reads YDEGEE. The V gene end was trimmed by 4 bases and the J gene end by 7 bases; junction bases not matched to a gene: 7. The length of the CDR3 is 17 residues. DNA for the CDR3: TGTGCCAGCAGCGTGGGACTAGCGGGAGGGTATGGCGGGGAGCTGTTTTTT. This sequence encodes CASSVGLAGGYGGELFF.